Below are 5 T cell receptor beta chains sequenced from a single sample in a study of Graves' ophthalmopathy and Graves' hyperthyroidism. Investigators amplified TCR beta CDR3 regions from RNA transcripts. Second-round multiplex PCR came after first-round RT-PCR with HTBI primers. TCRdb independently ran MiXCR on the multiplex PCR reads; one entry per CDR3 protein. The sample holds 400,000 or so distinct CDR3 sequences, about 18% seen once. Sequencing input: peripheral blood. All receptors derive from an adult woman with stable Graves' hyperthyroidism.

This clonotype was counted many times. V and J are TRBV6-2 or TRBV6-3 and TRBJ2-7; 9 bases fit TRBD1. Losses at the gene ends were 7 bases for V and 0 bases for J; bases not matched to a gene: 16. Germline CDR1 MNHEY, CDR2 SVGEGT. This CDR3 comprises 18 residues. Here the CDR3 reads CASTPRDRVGSVSYEQYF. CDR3 coding DNA: TGTGCCAGCACCCCCCGGGACAGGGTTGGTAGCGTCTCCTACGAGCAGTACTTC.

A word on this clonotype: This could be a read error, since a much larger clone is one nucleotide away. The chain uses TRBV12-3 or TRBV12-4 and TRBJ1-5; 11 bases match TRBD1. CDR3 length: 14 residues. V was clipped by 4 bases and J by 7 bases; unmatched bases: 3. The CDR3 bases are TGTGCCAGCAGTTCGGGACAGGGGGAGCAGCCCCAGCATTTT. Protein: CASSSGQGEQPQHF.

This clonotype appeared many times. The V call is TRBV7-2, the J call TRBJ1-1; 7 positions match TRBD1. The CDR3 is 15 residues long. V shed 2 bases and J 0 bases; nucleotides not matched to a gene: 3. Germline lookup yields CDR1 SGHTA and CDR2 FQGNSA. As DNA, the CDR3 is TGTGCCAGCAGCTTAACAGGGGTGATGAACACTGAAGCTTTCTTT. It codes for CASSLTGVMNTEAFF.

The rearrangement links TRBV28 to TRBJ2-5; D not resolved. CDR3 length: 14 residues. Trimming took off 3 bases at V and 2 bases at J, with 10 bases between the two ends. Germline CDR1 MDHEN, CDR2 SYDVKM. The CDR3 sequence: CASSFDVNQETQYF. The CDR3 nucleotides are TGTGCCAGCAGTTTCGATGTGAATCAAGAGACCCAGTACTTC.

The rearrangement uses TRBV20-1 and TRBJ2-5, with D unclear. Looked up from germline, CDR1 is DFQATT and CDR2 is SNEGSKA (reference sequence). The CDR3 length is 11 residues. Trimming removed 4 bases from V and 1 base from J, with 4 bases in between. CDR3 amino acids: CSAIVQETQYF. The CDR3, as DNA: TGCAGTGCTATCGTCCAAGAGACCCAGTACTTC.